The T cell receptor beta chain described here comes from a study of OX40 agonist ivuxolimab in advanced cancers. Background on the study: Hepatocellular carcinoma, melanoma, renal cell or head and neck cancer occurred in dose-escalation patients. Age averaged around 59 years (range 23 to 79), and 82.7% were male.

In regard to this clone: Its antigen is currently unknown.

V lost 4 bases to trimming and J lost 7 bases, with 8 bases between them. Per germline, CDR1 SGHRS and CDR2 YFSETQ. This CDR3 has 11 amino acids. Study outcomes and limitations: Both CD4+ and CD8+ T cell populations in blood had undergone clonal expansion by week 6 at 0.1 to 3.0 mg/kg.

Here immunoSEQ multiplex PCR was the method, and the copy in TCRdb shows in-frame clones only, minus some. The sample includes about 15,000 clones, 80% to 95% of them seen just once. The starting material was CD4+ or CD8+ T cells sorted from blood, obtained in a trial of the OX40 agonist ivuxolimab. V gene TRBV5-1 combines with J gene TRBJ1-1, with D uncertain. The source is an adult with an advanced solid tumor such as melanoma, head and neck, liver or kidney cancer. The CDR3 DNA follows: TGCGCCAGCAGCCACGCCCTTGAAGCTTTCTTT. It yields the protein CASSHALEAFF.